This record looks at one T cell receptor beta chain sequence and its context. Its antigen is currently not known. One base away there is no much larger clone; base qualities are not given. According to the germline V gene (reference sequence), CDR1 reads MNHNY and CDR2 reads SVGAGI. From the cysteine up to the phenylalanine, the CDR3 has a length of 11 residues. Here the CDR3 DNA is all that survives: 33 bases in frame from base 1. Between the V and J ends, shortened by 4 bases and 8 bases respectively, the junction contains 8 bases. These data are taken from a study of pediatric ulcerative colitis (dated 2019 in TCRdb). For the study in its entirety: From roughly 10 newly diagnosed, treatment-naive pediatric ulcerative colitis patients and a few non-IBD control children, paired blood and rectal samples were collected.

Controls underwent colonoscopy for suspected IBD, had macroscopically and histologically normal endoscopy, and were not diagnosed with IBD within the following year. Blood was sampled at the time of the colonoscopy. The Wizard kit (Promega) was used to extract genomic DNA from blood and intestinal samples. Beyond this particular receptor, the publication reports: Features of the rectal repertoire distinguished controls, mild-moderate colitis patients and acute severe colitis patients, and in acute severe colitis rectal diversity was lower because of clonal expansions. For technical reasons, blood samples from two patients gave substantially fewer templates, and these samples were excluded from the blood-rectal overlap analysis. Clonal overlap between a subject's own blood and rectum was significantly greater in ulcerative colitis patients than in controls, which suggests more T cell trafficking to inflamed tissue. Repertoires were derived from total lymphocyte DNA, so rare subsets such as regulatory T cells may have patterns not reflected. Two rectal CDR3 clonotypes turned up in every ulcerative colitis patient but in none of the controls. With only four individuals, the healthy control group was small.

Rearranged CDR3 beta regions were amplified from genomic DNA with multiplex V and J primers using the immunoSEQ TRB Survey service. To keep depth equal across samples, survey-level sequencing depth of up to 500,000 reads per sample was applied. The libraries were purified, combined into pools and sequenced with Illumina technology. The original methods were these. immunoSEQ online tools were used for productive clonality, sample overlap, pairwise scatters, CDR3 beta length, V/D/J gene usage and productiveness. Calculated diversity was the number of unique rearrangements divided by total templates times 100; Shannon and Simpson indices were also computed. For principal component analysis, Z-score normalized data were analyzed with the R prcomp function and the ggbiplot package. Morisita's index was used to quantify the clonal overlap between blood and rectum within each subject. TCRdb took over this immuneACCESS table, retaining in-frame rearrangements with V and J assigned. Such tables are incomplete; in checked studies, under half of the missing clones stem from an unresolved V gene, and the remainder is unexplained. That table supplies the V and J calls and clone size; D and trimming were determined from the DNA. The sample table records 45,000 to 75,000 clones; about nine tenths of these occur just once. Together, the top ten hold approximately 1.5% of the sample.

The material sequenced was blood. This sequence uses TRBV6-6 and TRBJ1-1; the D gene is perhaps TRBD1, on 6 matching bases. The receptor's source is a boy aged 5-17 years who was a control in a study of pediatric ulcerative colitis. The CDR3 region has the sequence CASSFGQEAFF. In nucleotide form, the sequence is TGTGCCAGCAGTTTTGGACAGGAAGCTTTCTTT.